The following is a TCR beta chain sequence with its context. The sample comes from a study of regulatory T cells in long-lasting Graves disease. Time point here: newly diagnosed GD, antithyroid drugs for less than 3 months. PBMC RNA was the source of the TCR library. From each patient, roughly 9 milliliters of peripheral blood was drawn and collected into an EDTA anticoagulant tube. The CDR3 sequence is 15 residues long. Germline values: CDR1 MNHEY, CDR2 SVGEGT. Trimming shortened V by 0 bases and J by 7 bases, and 16 bases separated the two germline ends. Building of the TCR beta libraries involved iRepertoire HTBI primers and Arm-PCR of CDR3 regions. TCRdb used MiXCR to reprocess the multiplex PCR reads, holding one entry per CDR3 protein. The profile covers around 480,000 distinct CDR3 sequences, with about 16% appearing a single time and roughly 25% taken by the ten largest. The data were also submitted as part of a second study, on T cells in Graves' hyperthyroidism and ophthalmopathy.

This receptor was identified in a woman aged 35-65 years with Graves disease. Sequenced here: peripheral blood mononuclear cells (PBMCs), sampled at new diagnosis, from a patient treated with antithyroid drugs. V is TRBV6-2 or TRBV6-3 and J is TRBJ2-7, with D possibly being TRBD1 or TRBD2 (5 bases each). This CDR3 reads CASSYSAGTTGEQYF. The CDR3 DNA reads as TGTGCCAGCAGTTACTCCGCCGGGACCACGGGGGAGCAGTACTTC.